Reported below is one TCR beta chain. There are many counts of this clonotype. The clone's antigen remains unknown. No much larger clone is present one base from it, and per-base qualities are unavailable. V is cut by 2 bases and J by 5 bases, and the space between the germline ends is 10 bases. Inclusive of the bounding cysteine and phenylalanine, the CDR3 is 14 residues long. Just CDR3 DNA is preserved here, 42 bases in frame from base 1. The germline V gene supplies CDR1 LGHNA and CDR2 YNFKEQ. Library prep was done by RACE. Sequenced on a NextSeq 500. During library preparation, unique molecular identifiers were attached to individual cDNA molecules so that TCRs could be counted quantitatively and reproducibly. Each blood RNA sample was used to sequence both TCR alpha and TCR beta chains. As for how the authors treated the data: A median of roughly 100,000 TCRs per sample was observed, with a range of 23,224 to 690,600. The Decombinator software suite was used to annotate the V, J and CDR3 of the TCR reads. For PS versus PT1 abundance plots, all samples were subsampled to the same number of TCRs (28,000). Expanded TCRs were defined as absent before sensitization and observed at least eight times at the 2-week time point. TCRdb applied fastp at Q25 and MiXCR to the public reads, then kept only in-frame beta chains. CDR3 protein duplicates are merged, each entry listing the most common genes and DNA. The V and J calls reflect TCRdb's pipeline rather than the authors' work. The sample table holds roughly 120,000 distinct CDR3 sequences, of which about an eighth were seen once. The ten largest clones represent around 0.99% of the sample.

This specimen belongs to a study of human T cells and chemical hapten exposure (dated by TCRdb to the early 2020s). About the full investigation: For sensitization, 2% DPC in acetone was applied to an approximately 2 cm by approximately 2 cm area of upper inner arm skin. Blood for TCR sequencing was provided by twenty-nine alopecia patients at one to four time points (pre-sensitization, 2, 6 and 24 weeks). Throughout the study period of roughly 24 weeks, patients also received therapeutic DPC doses to the scalp every week. Blood was sampled from patients pre-sensitization (week 0) and at 2, 6 and about 24 weeks after DPC sensitization. The mostly female patient cohort included alopecia areata with under or over 50% scalp involvement, alopecia totalis and alopecia universalis. Libraries were combined into a pool for sequencing, and differences in TCR yield between samples came mainly from small differences in library volumes within the pool. Patch testing was performed on the upper back with Finn chambers containing 0.01% DPC, and the patch tests were scored after 6 days according to International Contact Dermatitis Research Group standards. Peripheral blood TCR repertoire changes were tracked in vivo in alopecia patients during primary and secondary sensitization to the hapten diphenylcyclopropenone (DPC). What the study reported, not specific to this receptor: Expanded TCRs formed significantly more large CDR3 similarity clusters than pre-sensitization or healthy control sets, consistent with antigen-driven responses. Because all patients had alopecia, a presumed autoimmune disease, the immune response of the patients might differ from that of healthy individuals. Repeated subsampling changed both the strength of the expansion versus patch-test correlation and the threshold at which that correlation became significant. The number of PT1 expanded TCRs positively correlated with patch test score, significant at thresholds 8, 16 and 32 but not 4. No change with DPC sensitization was found in the number of TCRs above 1 in 1000 frequency, and no evidence of global repertoire structure alterations was found.

The time point label, read with the paper, signifies: patch test 1, 2 weeks after DPC sensitization. The treatment or condition label on this specimen signifies: therapeutic diphenylcyclopropenone sensitization with weekly scalp DPC. At every patch-test visit, the blood draw took place before the patch test was put on. Eligible patients were aged 18 to 70, diagnosed with alopecia, deemed suitable for DPC therapy, and excluded if pregnant. Unfractionated whole blood was collected in Tempus Blood RNA tubes, and total RNA was extracted from that blood. This receptor was taken from a man between 18 and 29 years old with alopecia areata. Some clones in this sample may be carry-over from other donors' samples. The sequencing used whole blood, collected in connection with sensitization to the hapten diphenylcyclopropenone (DPC). This chain is built from TRBV4-2 and TRBJ2-1; too little of a D gene remains to name it. The CDR3 is CASSQRAPDNEQFF. In nucleotide form, the sequence is TGTGCCAGCAGCCAAAGAGCCCCAGACAATGAGCAGTTCTTC.